The T cell receptor (beta chain) described here comes from a study of cytomegalovirus exposure and HLA in healthy donors. Across the whole study: Most genotyped donors, around 86% of around 370, had Caucasian-associated genetic ancestry. Study-wide results and caveats: In a later analysis, CMV-associated beta chains were mostly HLA-associated, it appeared. A missense DCLRE1C variant was associated with V- and J-gene trimming of TCR beta chains in a later analysis, and an independent cohort replicated the association. Productive rates of about 90% or about 30% were seen for most TCR beta V segments in an earlier analysis.

The CDR3 is 14 amino acids. The V end lost 0 bases, the J end lost 6 bases, and 13 bases lay between the germline ends. The germline gives CDR1 SGHDT, CDR2 YYEEEE. The PCR was carried out with 60 Vbeta primers and 13 Jbeta primers. Assay: immunoSEQ multiplex PCR; the TCRdb copy retains only in-frame clones and omits some. Of about 140,000 clones in the sample, about four fifths were seen once. As concerns this clone: Its antigen is not known.

The rearrangement uses TRBV5-6 and TRBJ2-7, with D possibly matching TRBD2 (5 bases). Sequenced material: PBMCs. The receptor's source is a man younger than 45 in good health and CMV-seronegative. DNA for the CDR3: TGTGCCAGCAGCTTGGTGACGGGGAGAGGCGAGCAGTACTTC. This translates into CASSLVTGRGEQYF. Based on the CDR3 plus reference TRBV5-6 and TRBJ2-7, the full variable domain is DAGVTQSPTHLIKTRGQQVTLRCSPKSGHDTVSWYQQALGQGPQFIFQYYEEEERQRGNFPDRFSGHQFPNYSSELNVNALLLGDSALYLCASSLVTGRGEQYFGPGTRLTVT.